The 24 T cell receptor beta chains below all came from one sample that was sequenced in a study of blood T cell repertoires in COVID-19. Assay used: immunoSEQ multiplex PCR; TCRdb lists only in-frame clones, some missing. The data contain under 70,000 clones, 75% to 95% of them singletons. Sequenced input: peripheral blood. The receptors derive from an elderly man with acute or convalescent COVID-19.

The V and J genes are TRBV19 and TRBJ1-2; D possibly corresponds to TRBD1 (6 bases). In germline, CDR1 is LNHDA, CDR2 SQIVND (reference sequence). V lost 10 bases and J 2 bases, leaving 17 bases between the germline ends. CDR3 length: 14 amino acids. CDR3 amino acids: CATSRDIANYGYTF. In DNA form, the CDR3 reads TGTGCCACCTCCCGGGACATAGCGAACTATGGCTACACCTTC.

The genes are TRBV2 and TRBJ2-5, with 8 bases lining up with TRBD1. CDR1 and CDR2 (germline): SNHLY, FYNNEI. The CDR3 runs to 15 residues. The V segment lost 3 bases and the J segment 5 bases; nucleotides outside the gene matches: 8. CDR3 region: CASSEGGQVWETQYF. DNA for the CDR3: TGTGCCAGCAGTGAGGGGGGACAGGTGTGGGAGACCCAGTACTTC. Full variable domain (rest looked up from reference TRBV2 and TRBJ2-5): EPEVTQTPSHQVTQMGQEVILRCVPISNHLYFYWYRQILGQKVEFLVSFYNNEISEKSEIFDDQFSVERPDGSNFTLKIRSTKLEDSAMYFCASSEGGQVWETQYFGPGTRLLVL.

V gene TRBV6-1 combines with J gene TRBJ1-2; TRBD1 aligns across 8 bases. CDR3 length equals 15 residues. With 2 bases clipped from V and 1 base from J, the junction kept 3 bases outside the gene matches. Germline V gene data show CDR1 as MNHNS and CDR2 as SASEGT. The CDR3 sequence: CASSEPGQGNYGYTF. The CDR3 DNA follows: TGTGCCAGCAGTGAACCCGGACAGGGTAACTATGGCTACACCTTC.

This chain joins TRBV11-2 and TRBJ2-7; 8 bases line up with TRBD1. CDR3 size: 15 residues. In germline, CDR1 is SGHAT, CDR2 FQNNGV. Trimming cost V 2 bases and J 4 bases; bases outside gene matches: 7. In DNA, the CDR3 is TGTGCCAGCAGCTTATGGCAGGGGGCGGGGTACGAGCAGTACTTC. Amino acid sequence: CASSLWQGAGYEQYF. Complete variable domain (other parts from reference TRBV11-2 and TRBJ2-7): EAGVAQSPRYKIIEKRQSVAFWCNPISGHATLYWYQQILGQGPKLLIQFQNNGVVDDSQLPKDRFSAERLKGVDSTLKIQPAKLEDSAVYLCASSLWQGAGYEQYFGPGTRLTVT.

The chain combines TRBV5-1 with TRBJ2-5; perhaps TRBD1 as D (5 bases). This CDR3 region has 15 residues. V lost 1 base and J 5 bases, leaving 15 bases between the germline ends. Germline CDR1 SGHRS, CDR2 YFSETQ. DNA of the CDR3: TGCGCCAGCAGCTTGTCTGGGGCCTTAGGGGAGACCCAGTACTTC. It yields the protein CASSLSGALGETQYF. The full variable domain, its missing parts supplied by reference TRBV5-1 and TRBJ2-5, is KAGVTQTPRYLIKTRGQQVTLSCSPISGHRSVSWYQQTPGQGLQFLFEYFSETQRNKGNFPGRFSGRQFSNSRSEMNVSTLELGDSALYLCASSLSGALGETQYFGPGTRLLVL.

J is TRBJ2-2 and V is TRBV6-1; no firm D call. The CDR3 runs 14 residues. V dropped 1 base and J dropped 3 bases, with 6 bases sitting between them. Looked up from germline, CDR1 is MNHNS and CDR2 is SASEGT. This CDR3 is CASSEGLYTGELFF. In DNA, the CDR3 is TGTGCCAGCAGTGAAGGTCTCTACACCGGGGAGCTGTTTTTT.

This chain links TRBV7-2 with TRBJ2-5; D is perhaps TRBD1 (5 bases). The germline CDR1 and CDR2 sequences are SGHTA and FQGNSA. This CDR3 has 13 amino acids. Trimming left V 4 bases short and J 3 bases short, with 9 bases between. The CDR3: CASSWSGKETQYF. Here the CDR3 DNA reads TGTGCCAGCAGCTGGTCAGGGAAAGAGACCCAGTACTTC.

This chain joins TRBV7-2 and TRBJ2-2; TRBD2 agrees at 9 bases. V was clipped by 8 bases and J by 3 bases; unmatched bases: 16. Germline V CDR1 and CDR2: SGHTA, FQGNSA. The CDR3 loop spans 18 amino acids. DNA for the CDR3: TGTGCCAGCTTAAATTTGGGGCTAGCGGGGAGACACACCGGGGAGCTGTTTTTT. Its protein product is CASLNLGLAGRHTGELFF.

The gene calls are TRBV6-5 and TRBJ1-4, with a tentative D call TRBD1 (5 bases). V was clipped by 5 bases and J by 8 bases, with 6 bases between them. The germline V gene encodes CDR1 MNHEY and CDR2 SVGAGI. The length of the CDR3 is 11 residues. CDR3 sequence: CASSPGEKLFF. Written as DNA, the CDR3 is TGTGCCAGCAGTCCAGGGGAAAAACTGTTTTTT.

The chain employs TRBV7-6 and TRBJ1-3, with 10 bases fitting TRBD1. CDR3 size: 16 residues. Germline lookup yields CDR1 SGHVS and CDR2 FNYEAQ. Trimming removed 4 bases from V and 2 bases from J; junction bases left unmatched: 5. CDR3 coding DNA: TGTGCCAGCAGCTATAGTGGACAGGGGGCTGGAAACACCATATATTTT. Its protein is CASSYSGQGAGNTIYF.

The J gene is TRBJ1-2, the V gene TRBV5-6; D remains ambiguous. Germline CDR1 SGHDT, CDR2 YYEEEE. The germline V and J ends were trimmed by 5 bases and 4 bases, with 18 bases remaining between them. The CDR3 length is 15 residues. The CDR3 coding sequence is TGTGCCAGCAGGTCTATTACTGAAACCACCTATGGCTACACCTTC. Its translation: CASRSITETTYGYTF.

This chain links TRBV28 with TRBJ2-7, with 7 bases fitting TRBD1. This CDR3 comprises 16 residues. Germline V gene lookup returns CDR1 MDHEN and CDR2 SYDVKM. The junction had 12 bases not matched to a gene; V was cut back by 7 bases and J by 0 bases. The CDR3 region is CASTEPRAGGSYEQYF. In DNA form, the CDR3 reads TGTGCCAGCACTGAGCCCAGGGCAGGGGGCTCCTACGAGCAGTACTTC.

The chain has TRBV6-5 and TRBJ2-3; 13 bases align to TRBD2. The trim removed 2 bases at V and 9 bases at J, leaving 8 bases unmatched. The CDR3 is made up of 16 amino acids. Germline CDR1 and CDR2: MNHEY and SVGAGI. The CDR3 nucleotides read TGTGCCAGCAGTTACACCGGGACTAGCGGGGTTGGGACGCAGTATTTT. Its protein is CASSYTGTSGVGTQYF.

This clone showed up just once. The chain carries TRBV14 and TRBJ1-2, with TRBD1 matching 10 bases. The germline V gene has CDR1 SGHDN and CDR2 FVKESK. This CDR3 region has 15 residues. The ends lost 3 bases at V and 4 bases at J; junction bases unmatched: 5. The CDR3: CASSHGTGVSYGYTF. CDR3 DNA sequence: TGTGCCAGCAGCCACGGGACAGGGGTATCCTATGGCTACACCTTC.

The gene calls are TRBV5-6 and TRBJ1-6; 9 bases are a match to TRBD1. Germline V gene data show CDR1 as SGHDT and CDR2 as YYEEEE. The CDR3 is 15 residues long. V trimming: 3 bases; J trimming: 8 bases; junction bases outside the gene matches: 6. CDR3 DNA: TGTGCCAGCAGCTCTTACGGGACAGGGTATTCACCCCTCCACTTT. Translating gives CASSSYGTGYSPLHF.

J is TRBJ2-5 and V is TRBV19; 14 nucleotides agree with TRBD2. Germline loops: CDR1 LNHDA, CDR2 SQIVND (reference sequence). The trim removed 3 bases at V and 4 bases at J, leaving 1 base unmatched. CDR3 length equals 15 residues. In nucleotides, the CDR3 is TGTGCCAGTAGTATGGGACTAGCGGGGGTAGAGACCCAGTACTTC. Amino acids: CASSMGLAGVETQYF.

This chain joins TRBV20-1 and TRBJ2-1, with 10 nucleotides matching TRBD2. The CDR3 is 19 residues long. The trim removed 3 bases at V and 3 bases at J, leaving 17 bases unmatched. Germline V lookup: CDR1 DFQATT, CDR2 SNEGSKA (reference sequence). The CDR3 is CSASRHSPGTSANYNEQFF. DNA for the CDR3: TGCAGTGCTAGTCGTCATAGTCCAGGGACTAGCGCTAACTACAATGAGCAGTTCTTC.

This chain links TRBV5-1 with TRBJ2-5; D perhaps matches TRBD1 (5 bases). The germline V and J ends were trimmed by 0 bases and 1 base, with 7 bases remaining between them. The germline gives CDR1 SGHRS, CDR2 YFSETQ. CDR3 length: 14 amino acids. The CDR3 DNA reads as TGCGCCAGCAGCTTGGGGACAAGCCAAGAGACCCAGTACTTC. It specifies CASSLGTSQETQYF.

The CDR3 reads CASSLKGQGNHEQYF. CDR3 DNA: TGTGCCAGCAGCTTAAAGGGGCAGGGCAACCACGAGCAGTACTTC. V is TRBV7-2 and J is TRBJ2-7; TRBD1 is a possible D gene (5 bases). V lost 2 bases and J lost 5, with 16 bases in between. The CDR3 covers 15 residues. The V gene's germline CDR1 is SGHTA and CDR2 FQGNSA.

V usage is TRBV6-2 or TRBV6-3 and J usage is TRBJ1-1; D is unclear. Trimming took 2 bases from V and 6 from J, leaving 10 bases between them. Looked up from germline, CDR1 is MNHEY and CDR2 is SVGEGT. The CDR3 covers 13 residues. CDR3 DNA sequence: TGTGCCAGCAGTTACGAGCGCGGGGCTGAAGCTTTCTTT. Its translation is CASSYERGAEAFF.

The chain has TRBV2 and TRBJ2-3, with D tentatively TRBD2 (6 bases). Germline CDR1 and CDR2: SNHLY and FYNNEI. The ends were cut back, 4 bases at V and 1 base at J, with 12 bases in the middle. The CDR3 extends over 15 amino acids. CDR3 sequence: CASSVAGGRTDTQYF. The CDR3 coding sequence is TGTGCCAGCAGTGTTGCCGGGGGTCGCACAGATACGCAGTATTTT.

The chain employs TRBV6-5 and TRBJ1-2, with D tentatively TRBD1 (5 bases). Germline values: CDR1 MNHEY, CDR2 SVGAGI. Trimming left V 2 bases short and J 3 bases short, with 7 bases between. This CDR3 has 13 residues. The CDR3 nucleotides are TGTGCCAGCAGTTACAGCAGGGACTATGGCTACACCTTC. This codes for CASSYSRDYGYTF.

This chain connects TRBV13 to TRBJ1-6, with a possible D match to TRBD1 (5 bases). The CDR3 has 15 amino acids. V lost 4 bases and J 14 bases, leaving 21 bases between the germline ends. The germline V gene encodes CDR1 PRHDT and CDR2 FYEKMQ (reference sequence). CDR3 sequence: CASSYYRDGGQTLHF. The CDR3 DNA reads as TGTGCCAGCAGCTACTACCGGGACGGGGGTCAAACCCTCCACTTT.

This clone was detected once. V usage is TRBV3-1 (or the pseudogene TRBV3-2) and J usage is TRBJ1-5; TRBD1 might be the D (6 bases). V shed 5 bases and J shed 6 bases, with 11 bases lying between them. The germline V gene has CDR1 LGHDT and CDR2 YNNKEL (reference sequence). The CDR3 sequence is 13 residues long. The CDR3 DNA reads TGTGCCAGCAGCAGGACAGTAACTCAGCCCCAGCATTTT. It encodes CASSRTVTQPQHF.